This section outlines one T cell receptor (beta chain) sequence together with its context. Its cognate antigen has yet to be identified. Base qualities are not at hand, and no much larger clone is one base apart. This specimen belongs to a study of T cells in Graves' hyperthyroidism and ophthalmopathy (dated by TCRdb to the late 2010s). Broadly, across the study: Peripheral blood samples were taken at initial diagnosis, before any treatment was given. TCR V-J signatures able to tell the groups apart were searched for in a discovery cohort of 95 to 100 patients, of whom roughly 42 had Graves' ophthalmopathy and under 65 had stable Graves' hyperthyroidism. Prospective prediction of ophthalmopathy was tested in an independent validation cohort of approximately 18 hyperthyroidism patients and some 17 patients who later progressed to ophthalmopathy. The roughly 100 discovery patients were randomly divided into training and test sets at a 7:3 ratio. In addition, the study compared T-cell repertoires in thyroid tissue and in blood from about 6 Graves' hyperthyroidism patients. Following sampling, methimazole starting at 30 mg daily was given to hyperthyroidism patients, and high-dose intravenous methylprednisolone was given to ophthalmopathy patients. According to the paper, TCR Vbeta CDR3 sequencing was carried out on some 140 peripheral blood samples, which came from 40 to 45 ophthalmopathy, around 75 hyperthyroidism and roughly 17 progressor patients.

The germline V gene yields SNHLY for CDR1 and FYNNEI for CDR2. V and J are truncated by 8 bases and 0 bases respectively, leaving an intervening sequence of 14 bases. Inclusive of the bounding cysteine and phenylalanine, the CDR3 is 15 residues long. Just CDR3 DNA is preserved here, 45 bases in frame from base 1. The paper as a whole reports these results and caveats: A 13 V-J signature model separated ophthalmopathy from stable hyperthyroidism, with roughly 88% sensitivity and just under 84% specificity in cross-validation and 80%/75% in testing. In validation, the model predicted progression to ophthalmopathy with over 60% sensitivity and less than 75% specificity, a median of approximately 6.5 months before onset. Sample size was not statistically predetermined, and investigators were not blinded to group allocation. Most expanded thyroid clonotypes (frequency above 0.001) were also detected in blood, suggesting blood repertoires may reflect thyroid immune responses.

The TCR beta CDR3 regions were amplified from the RNA transcripts. The first round of RT-PCR for the TCR CDR3 was performed with the HTBI primer set and the Qiagen OneStep RT-PCR kit. Libraries were constructed in a second round of multiplex PCR, after which size selection and purification were carried out. Sequencing of the libraries was done on an Illumina HiSeq2000 using paired-end 100 bp reads. The study's processing was this. SOAPnuke was used to process the raw data, with reads discarded if the reads contained adapters or uncalled bases, had a mean Phred below 15, or lacked an exact constant-primer or identifier match. COPE v1.2.5 was used to merge high-quality paired reads, and clonotypes were defined as unique nucleotide sequences. MiTCR v1.1 was used to align clonotypes to the IMGT TRBV, TRBD and TRBJ reference segments. The analysis included only V-J combinations with a frequency above 0.0001, which together covered approximately 99% of the repertoires. The TCS score was defined as the ratio of F50 (clonal expansion) to E x V (chaos), calculated using BLOSUM62-based TCRdist between CDR3 peptides within each V-J. Welch's t-statistics and random forest reduced 500 to 550 V-J features to 13, which were used in a naive Bayes classifier (R e1071). The public reads were reanalyzed by TCRdb: fastp trimming at Q25, MiXCR alignment, in-frame beta chains only. Records with the same CDR3 protein are collapsed into one entry carrying the most frequent genes and DNA. TCRdb's processing, not the authors' own work, is the source of the V and J calls. A total of a few hundred thousand distinct CDR3 sequences appear in this sample, less than 20% of them only once. The ten largest clones represent 35% to 45% of the sample.

Ophthalmopathy patients had moderately to severely active disease, with a Clinical Activity Score of 3 or more, a NOSPECS grade of 4 or more, and a disease duration of less than 3 months. Any patient with an uncontrolled infection, another autoimmune disease, pregnancy or lactation was excluded. Diagnoses were based on clinical symptoms, serum thyroxine and TRAb, thyroid ultrasound and orbital computed tomography. Ficoll-Paque density gradient centrifugation was used to isolate PBMCs from 10 ml of fresh peripheral blood. Total RNA was extracted using Trizol reagent, and RNA quality was assessed on an Agilent 2100 Bioanalyzer.

The sequence was obtained from a man aged 18 to 30 with Graves' ophthalmopathy. Sequencing was performed on blood. Rearrangement joined TRBV2 to TRBJ1-3; the D gene is unclear. The nucleotide sequence reads TGTGCCAGCCGGGATACTCATAGCTCTGGAAACACCATATATTTT. Translated, it reads CASRDTHSSGNTIYF.